Included here is one T cell receptor (beta chain) sequence, with context. These data come from a study of T cell changes during pregnancy in multiple sclerosis. With 8 bases removed from V and 2 bases from J, the gap between germline ends came to 25 bases. The CDR3 is made up of 17 amino acids. The germline V gene encodes CDR1 KGHSH and CDR2 LQKENI. Here immunoSEQ multiplex PCR was the method, and the copy in TCRdb shows in-frame clones only, minus some. The sample has approximately 41,000 clones, around nine tenths seen once. Sequences were derived from CD4+ T cells from peripheral blood mononuclear cells, sampled in the second trimester of pregnancy. The origin of this receptor is a female donor in good health, enrolled as a control in a pregnancy study. This rearrangement joins TRBV18 to TRBJ2-7; weak D call: TRBD1 (6 bases). The CDR3 DNA follows: TGTGCCAGCCTAACCACTCCCCTTACAGGGTCGGCCTACGAGCAGTACTTC. This codes for CASLTTPLTGSAYEQYF.